This passage covers 9 T cell receptor beta chains from one sample sequenced in a study of shared clonotypes between healthy human individuals. Clones were read by immunoSEQ multiplex PCR, and TCRdb kept only the in-frame ones, dropping some. The table lists roughly 450,000 clones, around 74% of them singletons. Input material: PBMCs. The receptors were gathered from a woman aged 40 to 50 in good health. Some clones in this sample may be carry-over from other donors' samples.

The chain employs TRBV27 and TRBJ2-1; the D gene is possibly TRBD1 (5 bases). The CDR3 is 17 residues long. Trimming removed 3 bases from V and 0 bases from J, with 15 bases in between. Germline assignment: CDR1 MNHEY and CDR2 SMNVEV (reference sequence). The CDR3 spells CASSFSVGPPSYNEQFF. CDR3 nucleotide sequence: TGTGCCAGCAGTTTCTCGGTGGGGCCGCCCTCCTACAATGAGCAGTTCTTC.

As DNA, the CDR3 is TGTGCCATCAGGGGGACAGCAGAGTACACTGAAGCTTTCTTT. Translation: CAIRGTAEYTEAFF. The chain links TRBV10-3 to TRBJ1-1, with TRBD1 matching over 7 bases. Germline V gene sequence: CDR1 ENHRY, CDR2 SYGVKD. CDR3 length equals 14 residues. V shed 6 bases and J 3 bases; nucleotides not matched to a gene: 7.

The chain carries TRBV27 and TRBJ2-7; D not resolved. Trimming removed 6 bases from V and 0 bases from J, with 6 bases in between. This CDR3 spans 12 amino acids. Germline-derived CDR1 and CDR2 are MNHEY and SMNVEV (reference sequence). The DNA of the CDR3 is TGTGCCAGCAGGGGCAGCTCCTACGAGCAGTACTTC. Translated, it gives CASRGSSYEQYF.

V and J are TRBV27 and TRBJ1-5; D not certain. Deletions cut 3 bases from V and 6 bases from J, with 6 bases between. The CDR3 extends over 12 amino acids. Looked up from germline, CDR1 is MNHEY and CDR2 is SMNVEV (reference sequence). The CDR3 spells CASSFEGQPQHF. CDR3 nucleotides: TGTGCCAGCAGTTTTGAGGGTCAGCCCCAGCATTTT.

This clone came up a few times. This chain links TRBV6-5 with TRBJ1-2; tentative D call: TRBD1 (6 bases). V was cut by 10 bases and J by 2 bases, with 14 bases left in between. Germline assignment: CDR1 MNHEY and CDR2 SVGAGI. This CDR3 is 13 amino acids long. CDR3 loop: CATSTGQNYGYTF. The CDR3 DNA reads TGTGCCACCTCGACAGGACAAAACTATGGCTACACCTTC.

This chain links TRBV4-2 with TRBJ2-7; 10 nucleotides line up with TRBD1. Germline-derived CDR1 and CDR2 are LGHNA and YNFKEQ. With V trimmed by 4 bases and J by 5 bases, 8 bases remained unmatched. CDR3 length: 15 amino acids. The CDR3 loop is CASSPQTGGPDEQYF. The CDR3, as DNA: TGTGCCAGCAGCCCCCAGACAGGGGGCCCAGACGAGCAGTACTTC.

The chain combines TRBV4-1 with TRBJ2-7, with TRBD1 matching over 7 bases. The V gene end was trimmed by 1 base and the J gene end by 1 base; junction bases not matched to a gene: 10. Germline-derived CDR1 and CDR2 are MGHRA and YSYEKL. CDR3 length equals 17 residues. CDR3: CASSQGRPGQRSYEQYF. The CDR3 bases are TGCGCCAGCAGCCAAGGGAGACCGGGACAGAGATCCTACGAGCAGTACTTC.

The gene calls are TRBV28 and TRBJ2-1; TRBD2 aligns across 13 bases. V shed 10 bases, J shed 6 bases, and the junction held 9 bases outside the gene matches. This CDR3 is 15 amino acids long. CDR1 is MDHEN, CDR2 SYDVKM, per germline. CDR3 sequence: CATKLGLAGSNEQFF. CDR3 in DNA: TGTGCCACCAAACTGGGACTAGCGGGATCCAATGAGCAGTTCTTC.

V is TRBV6-5 and J is TRBJ1-2; 7 nucleotides line up with TRBD1. CDR3 length: 12 amino acids. Germline V CDR1 and CDR2: MNHEY, SVGAGI. V dropped 6 bases and J dropped 8; count of bases not matched to a gene: 6. The CDR3 DNA reads as TGTGCCAGCAGGTCGACAGGGATCGGCTACACCTTC. This gives the protein CASRSTGIGYTF.